This TCR beta chain was identified in a study of vaccination and CD4 T cells after COVID-19. Study background: The post-COVID sampling time was a median about 100 days after diagnosis, ranging from 35 to 161. Study-wide points: For SARS-CoV-2-reactive clonotypes, the median went from approximately 21 to 38, a nonsignificant increase.

The V end lost 2 bases, the J end lost 13 bases, and 17 bases lay between the germline ends. Germline CDR1 SGHTA, CDR2 FQGTGA. The CDR3 has 13 residues. An Oncomine TCR Beta short-read assay was used to sequence the DNA from cultured CD4+ T cells. MiXCR, applied by TCRdb to the PCR reads, yields one record per CDR3 protein. The sample comprises a few thousand distinct CDR3 sequences, approximately 70% of which are singletons, and around 26% rests with the top ten. This clonotype counts as large. Its specificity is not known. Treatment described: approximately nine-day PBMC culture with coronavirus spike peptide pools or control peptides (ViraFEST assay).

The specimen sequenced was CD4+ T cells from blood, cultured in vitro. The receptor was derived from a human donor who had recovered from COVID-19. This chain joins TRBV7-3 and TRBJ1-2, with D possibly TRBD1 on 6 matching bases. This chain's CDR3 is CASSLDDRTPITF. CDR3 bases: TGTGCCAGCAGCTTAGATGACAGGACCCCTATCACCTTC.